These 32 T cell receptor beta chains were all obtained from the same sample, sequenced in a study of blood T cell repertoires in COVID-19. Clones were read by immunoSEQ multiplex PCR, and TCRdb kept only the in-frame ones, dropping some. Here the sample spans about 140,000 clones, more than 80% being singletons. The specimen was peripheral blood. The origin of the receptors is a woman older than 75 in a cohort sampled during active or convalescent COVID-19.

This rearrangement joins TRBV7-2 to TRBJ2-3; 7 bases fit TRBD1. This CDR3 spans 14 amino acids. V shed 5 bases and J 4 bases; nucleotides not matched to a gene: 6. Looked up from germline, CDR1 is SGHTA and CDR2 is FQGNSA. In DNA form, the CDR3 reads TGTGCCAGCAGCAAAAGACAGGGCCCAGATACGCAGTATTTT. Translated, it gives CASSKRQGPDTQYF. Full variable domain (remainder filled in from reference TRBV7-2 and TRBJ2-3): GAGVSQSPSNKVTEKGKDVELRCDPISGHTALYWYRQSLGQGLEFLIYFQGNSAPDKSGLPSDRFSAERTGGSVSTLTIQRTQQEDSAVYLCASSKRQGPDTQYFGPGTRLTVL.

V gene TRBV7-3 combines with J gene TRBJ1-6, with 9 bases aligning to TRBD1. V was clipped by 5 bases and J by 7 bases; unmatched bases: 6. This CDR3 comprises 15 residues. Per the germline V gene, CDR1 is SGHTA and CDR2 is FQGTGA. The CDR3 loop reads CASSPGQGRNSPLHF. For the CDR3, the DNA is TGTGCCAGCAGCCCGGGACAGGGAAGGAATTCACCCCTCCACTTT.

The chain is built from TRBV7-3 and TRBJ1-2; D gene unclear. This CDR3 spans 11 amino acids. V was cut by 5 bases and J by 8 bases, with 9 bases left in between. Germline values: CDR1 SGHTA, CDR2 FQGTGA. The CDR3 DNA follows: TGTGCCAGCAGCGTGAGTGCGGGCTACACCTTC. This codes for CASSVSAGYTF. The entire variable domain, with the rest obtained from reference TRBV7-3 and TRBJ1-2, is as follows: GAGVSQTPSNKVTEKGKYVELRCDPISGHTALYWYRQSLGQGPEFLIYFQGTGAADDSGLPNDRFFAVRPEGSVSTLKIQRTERGDSAVYLCASSVSAGYTFGSGTRLTVV.

This chain joins TRBV6-6 and TRBJ1-2, with D unresolved. Germline assignment: CDR1 MNHNY and CDR2 SVGAGI (reference sequence). The CDR3 runs 16 residues. V shed 2 bases and J shed 0 bases, with 13 bases lying between them. The CDR3 DNA is TGTGCCAGCAGTTACCCGAGGCCAGAGACTAACTATGGCTACACCTTC. Its protein product is CASSYPRPETNYGYTF.

The chain joins TRBV24-1 to TRBJ1-1; 9 nucleotides match TRBD1. The CDR3 is 13 amino acids. The V gene end was trimmed by 7 bases and the J gene end by 3 bases; junction bases not matched to a gene: 2. Germline CDR1 reads KGHDR; CDR2 reads SFDVKD. The CDR3 spells CATRTGGDTEAFF. For the CDR3, the DNA is TGTGCCACCAGGACAGGGGGGGACACTGAAGCTTTCTTT.

This chain links TRBV21-1 with TRBJ1-6; the D call in the table, TRBD1, was not verified against the DNA. TRBV21-1 is tagged as a pseudogene. This CDR3 has 17 residues. The CDR3 loop reads CASSGGEGANYNSPLHF. In nucleotides, the CDR3 is TGTGCCAGCAGCGGCGGAGAGGGGGCGAACTACAATTCACCCCTCCACTTT.

This sequence joins TRBV6-6 and TRBJ2-7; D not resolved. The germline V gene encodes CDR1 MNHNY and CDR2 SVGAGI (reference sequence). The CDR3 loop spans 13 amino acids. V was clipped by 5 bases and J by 0 bases, with 8 bases between them. CDR3 protein: CASSIQNSYEQYV. CDR3 in DNA: TGTGCCAGCAGTATACAGAACTCCTACGAGCAGTACGTC.

This clone turned up a few times. The V call is TRBV5-4, the J call TRBJ2-2, with TRBD1 matching over 9 bases. This CDR3 has 16 residues. From germline, CDR1 is SGHNT and CDR2 YYREEE (reference sequence). J gave up 3 bases and V 4 bases, and 7 bases lay outside the gene matches. This CDR3 is CASSLKTGGDTGELFF. In DNA, the CDR3 is TGTGCCAGCAGCCTGAAGACAGGGGGAGACACCGGGGAGCTGTTTTTT. The full variable domain, in which reference TRBV5-4 and TRBJ2-2 provide the parts outside the CDR3, is ETGVTQSPTHLIKTRGQQVTLRCSSQSGHNTVSWYQQALGQGPQFIFQYYREEENGRGNFPPRFSGLQFPNYSSELNVNALELDDSALYLCASSLKTGGDTGELFFGEGSRLTVL.

The rearrangement joins TRBV30 to TRBJ1-2, with 9 bases identical to TRBD1. CDR3 length equals 14 residues. V trimming: 2 bases; J trimming: 4 bases; junction bases outside the gene matches: 5. Looked up from germline, CDR1 is GTSNPN and CDR2 is SVGIG (reference sequence). Written as DNA, the CDR3 is TGTGCCTGGAGTACTAAGACAGGGGGCTATGGCTACACCTTC. Amino acid sequence: CAWSTKTGGYGYTF.

The chain combines TRBV19 with TRBJ2-3; 12 bases map to TRBD2. V trimming: 3 bases; J trimming: 4 bases; junction bases outside the gene matches: 11. The CDR3 loop spans 18 amino acids. Per germline, CDR1 LNHDA and CDR2 SQIVND (reference sequence). CDR3 bases: TGTGCCAGTAGTATGGACCTAGCGGGGGGGCCGGGTTCAGATACGCAGTATTTT. Translating it yields CASSMDLAGGPGSDTQYF.

V is TRBV5-1 and J is TRBJ2-1; the match to TRBD1 covers 7 bases. The junction had 4 bases not matched to a gene; V was cut back by 4 bases and J by 0 bases. Looked up from germline, CDR1 is SGHRS and CDR2 is YFSETQ. The CDR3 consists of 15 residues. The CDR3 region has the DNA TGCGCCAGCAGCACAGGGGATCACTCCTACAATGAGCAGTTCTTC. Encoded protein: CASSTGDHSYNEQFF.

The chain carries TRBV14 and TRBJ2-5; a possible D gene is TRBD2 (6 bases). Trimming left V 4 bases short and J 5 bases short, with 17 bases between. The CDR3 extends over 15 amino acids. Germline assignment: CDR1 SGHDN and CDR2 FVKESK. CDR3 DNA: TGTGCCAGCAGCCTAACCGGGGGACTGCCGGAGACCCAGTACTTC. Protein: CASSLTGGLPETQYF. Together with reference TRBV14 and TRBJ2-5, the CDR3 gives the full variable domain: EAGVTQFPSHSVIEKGQTVTLRCDPISGHDNLYWYRRVMGKEIKFLLHFVKESKQDESGMPNNRFLAERTGGTYSTLKVQPAELEDSGVYFCASSLTGGLPETQYFGPGTRLLVL.

This chain uses TRBV6-2 or TRBV6-3 with TRBJ2-3; TRBD2 matches at 11 bases. This CDR3 comprises 18 residues. V was clipped by 6 bases and J by 3 bases; unmatched bases: 14. CDR1 and CDR2 from the germline V gene are MNHEY and SVGEGT. This CDR3 is CASSERISGGAKTDTQYF. CDR3 nucleotides: TGTGCCAGCAGCGAACGGATTAGCGGGGGGGCCAAGACAGATACGCAGTATTTT.

The genes are TRBV9 and TRBJ2-3, with unresolved D. Germline CDR1 and CDR2: SGDLS and YYNGEE. Trimming removed 4 bases from V and 7 bases from J, with 10 bases in between. The CDR3 is 12 amino acids. CDR3 residues: CASSPRYNTQYF. The DNA for the CDR3 is TGTGCCAGCAGCCCCAGGTATAATACGCAGTATTTT.

V is TRBV9 and J is TRBJ2-5; TRBD2 agrees at 12 bases. With 0 bases clipped from V and 4 bases from J, the junction kept 4 bases outside the gene matches. The V gene's germline CDR1 is SGDLS and CDR2 YYNGEE. This CDR3 has 16 amino acids. CDR3: CASSVGASGRGETQYF. For the CDR3, the DNA is TGTGCCAGCAGCGTAGGGGCTAGCGGGAGGGGAGAGACCCAGTACTTC.

The chain links TRBV7-3 to TRBJ2-1, with D perhaps TRBD2 (5 bases). The CDR3 length is 17 residues. The germline V gene encodes CDR1 SGHTA and CDR2 FQGTGA. V lost 5 bases and J 3 bases, leaving 20 bases between the germline ends. The CDR3 sequence is CASSIVGTRFGYNEQFF. In nucleotides, the CDR3 is TGTGCCAGCAGCATAGTAGGAACTAGGTTCGGCTACAATGAGCAGTTCTTC.

The genes are TRBV7-9 and TRBJ1-4; 8 bases map to TRBD1. Germline V gene data show CDR1 as SEHNR and CDR2 as FQNEAQ (reference sequence). CDR3 size: 14 residues. V shed 5 bases, J shed 5 bases, and the junction held 4 bases outside the gene matches. The CDR3 loop reads CASSVRTGNEKLFF. CDR3 in DNA: TGTGCCAGCAGCGTTAGGACAGGGAATGAAAAACTGTTTTTT.

The genes are TRBV6-5 and TRBJ1-2; 7 bases match TRBD1. Germline values: CDR1 MNHEY, CDR2 SVGAGI. Trimming took 6 bases from V and 3 from J; bases not matched to a gene: 7. The CDR3 totals 14 residues. CDR3 nucleotides: TGTGCCAGCAGGGGTCCGGGACAGTACTATGGCTACACCTTC. Translated: CASRGPGQYYGYTF.

This chain uses TRBV4-2 with TRBJ2-3; no definite D call. Germline CDR1 LGHNA, CDR2 YNFKEQ. This CDR3 has 16 amino acids. Trimming removed 0 bases from V and 0 bases from J, with 10 bases in between. The CDR3 bases are TGTGCCAGCAGCCAAGATAATGAAGAGAGCACAGATACGCAGTATTTT. Translation: CASSQDNEESTDTQYF.

J is TRBJ1-4 and V is TRBV18; TRBD1 might be the D (6 bases). In germline, CDR1 is KGHSH, CDR2 LQKENI. The CDR3 runs 14 residues. V was trimmed by 5 bases and J by 3 bases, leaving 10 bases between them. CDR3 DNA sequence: TGTGCCAGCTCATTCTACAGGGCTAATGAAAAACTGTTTTTT. It encodes CASSFYRANEKLFF.

This clone was observed a handful of times. This sequence joins TRBV7-8 and TRBJ1-6, with 9 bases identical to TRBD1. The V and J ends lost 3 bases and 7 bases, in that order; junction bases with no gene match: 4. The CDR3 is 15 amino acids. Germline-derived CDR1 and CDR2 are SGHVS and FQNEAQ. CDR3: CASSLRTGENSPLHF. In DNA form, the CDR3 reads TGTGCCAGCAGCTTGAGGACAGGGGAAAATTCACCCCTCCACTTT.

This sequence joins TRBV6-6 and TRBJ1-2, with D perhaps matching TRBD1 (6 bases). The CDR3 is 13 residues long. The germline V gene encodes CDR1 MNHNY and CDR2 SVGAGI (reference sequence). Trimming shortened V by 6 bases and J by 8 bases, and 16 bases separated the two germline ends. Here the CDR3 reads CASREQGGRGYTF. The CDR3 nucleotides are TGTGCCAGCAGAGAACAGGGAGGGAGGGGCTACACCTTC.

This rearrangement joins TRBV23-1 to TRBJ1-4; 8 bases line up with TRBD1. Being an ORF, TRBV23-1 has a function that is uncertain. The length of the CDR3 is 17 residues. V shed 3 bases, J shed 6 bases, and the junction held 12 bases outside the gene matches. The CDR3 is CASSHCRRGRFYEKLFF. The CDR3 nucleotides read TGCGCCAGCAGTCACTGCCGCAGGGGGCGATTCTATGAAAAACTGTTTTTT.

The chain has TRBV6-4 and TRBJ2-3; possibly TRBD2 for D (5 bases). Germline V lookup: CDR1 MRHNA, CDR2 SNTAGT. The V and J ends lost 5 bases and 2 bases respectively, with 11 bases between them. The length of the CDR3 is 14 residues. For the CDR3, the DNA is TGTGCCAGCAGTCCACAGCGGACCACAGATACGCAGTATTTT. As protein: CASSPQRTTDTQYF.

This clone has only one observation. V gene TRBV30 combines with J gene TRBJ1-2; the D gene is possibly TRBD1 (5 bases). The germline V gene encodes CDR1 GTSNPN and CDR2 SVGIG (reference sequence). The CDR3 spans 15 residues. Trimming pared 5 bases from V and 4 bases from J, leaving 20 bases between. For the CDR3, the DNA is TGTGCCTGGTCCTCGCCGGGGGACGCGATCTATGGCTACACCTTC. This encodes CAWSSPGDAIYGYTF.

This chain uses TRBV18 with TRBJ2-3; D might be TRBD2 (6 bases). V was clipped by 3 bases and J by 4 bases, with 8 bases between them. The CDR3 is 13 amino acids. Per the germline V gene, CDR1 is KGHSH and CDR2 is LQKENI. The CDR3 protein is CASSPPGADTQYF. DNA for the CDR3: TGTGCCAGCTCACCCCCGGGGGCAGATACGCAGTATTTT.

Only one count was recorded for this clone. This chain connects TRBV5-5 to TRBJ1-1; 7 bases fit TRBD1. The CDR3 extends over 16 amino acids. Germline CDR1 is SGHKS and CDR2 is YYEKEE (reference sequence). Trimming cost V 4 bases and J 5 bases; bases outside gene matches: 14. The CDR3 protein is CASSPEMRGRGTEAFF. For the CDR3, the DNA is TGTGCCAGCAGCCCGGAGATGAGGGGGCGAGGGACTGAAGCTTTCTTT.

The rearrangement uses TRBV30 and TRBJ2-1; tentative D call: TRBD2 (6 bases). Per germline, CDR1 GTSNPN and CDR2 SVGIG (reference sequence). V was trimmed by 0 bases and J by 5 bases, leaving 17 bases between them. The CDR3 totals 16 residues. As DNA, the CDR3 is TGTGCCTGGAGTGTAGGCGCGGGATGGACCAACAATGAGCAGTTCTTC. This encodes CAWSVGAGWTNNEQFF.

The gene calls are TRBV7-6 and TRBJ2-7; no clear D gene. This CDR3 comprises 17 residues. The germline V gene has CDR1 SGHVS and CDR2 FNYEAQ. The V end lost 5 bases, the J end lost 0 bases, and 20 bases lay between the germline ends. The CDR3 here is CASSTAHTPFVSYEQYV. The CDR3 nucleotides are TGTGCCAGCAGCACCGCACACACCCCCTTTGTCTCCTACGAGCAGTACGTC.

V and J are TRBV5-6 and TRBJ2-7, with 8 bases identical to TRBD1. The CDR3 length is 14 residues. The trim removed 3 bases at V and 3 bases at J, leaving 5 bases unmatched. The germline CDR1 and CDR2 sequences are SGHDT and YYEEEE. In nucleotides, the CDR3 is TGTGCCAGCAGCTCCGGGACAGGTTTCTACGAGCAGTACGTC. Protein product: CASSSGTGFYEQYV.

The chain employs TRBV28 and TRBJ2-7, with D perhaps TRBD2 (5 bases). Trimming removed 3 bases from V and 7 bases from J, with 16 bases in between. Looked up from germline, CDR1 is MDHEN and CDR2 is SYDVKM. The CDR3 sequence is 14 residues long. CDR3 sequence (DNA): TGTGCCAGCAGTTTCCTGACTCCACTAGGAGAGCAGTACGTC. This codes for CASSFLTPLGEQYV.

This chain connects TRBV7-9 to TRBJ2-7; D might be TRBD1 (5 bases). This CDR3 region has 14 residues. Trimming took off 1 base at V and 1 base at J, with 8 bases between the two ends. Germline loops: CDR1 SEHNR, CDR2 FQNEAQ (reference sequence). The CDR3 loop reads CASSLGAGSYEQYF. The CDR3 coding sequence is TGTGCCAGCAGCTTAGGGGCAGGGTCCTACGAGCAGTACTTC.